This entry is about one T cell receptor (beta chain). These data belong to a study of control samples from healthy donors and cancer patients. TCRdb's table, derived via immunoSEQ multiplex PCR, lists solely in-frame clones and lacks some. The repertoire holds 15,000 to 20,000 clones, around 84% seen once, with 11% in the top ten. The sequencing sample was made of PBMCs. The sequence came from a woman between 70 and 85 years old with colorectal cancer.

The CDR3 reads CASSFSTVTYGYTF. In nucleotides, the CDR3 is TGTGCCAGCAGCTTCTCGACAGTCACATATGGCTACACCTTC. V is TRBV7-9 and J is TRBJ1-2; a weak D match, TRBD1 (5 bases). Between the trimmed V and J ends, which lost 3 bases and 5 bases, there was a span of 13 bases. Germline CDR1 is SEHNR and CDR2 is FQNEAQ (reference sequence). This CDR3 has 14 amino acids.